The T cell receptor beta chain described here comes from a study of shared clonotypes between healthy human individuals. Study summary: The composition of the donors was two women and a few men aged 18 to 49. Study findings and constraints: Naive subsets tended to show greater estimated richness than memory subsets.

About this clone: Its antigen is unidentified.

Naive CD45RA+ and memory CD45RA-negative subsets were split from CD4+ cells. After removal of 4 bases from V and 6 bases from J, the junction contained 6 bases not matched to a gene. CDR3 length: 14 residues. In germline, CDR1 is MNHNS, CDR2 SASEGT. Libraries were prepared by immunoSEQ multiplex PCR; TCRdb keeps only in-frame clonotypes and omits some of them. The sample holds millions of clones, roughly nine tenths seen once. The clonotype comes from a man aged 18 to 30 in good health. The rearrangement links TRBV6-1 to TRBJ1-2; 9 bases agree with TRBD1. Material for sequencing was naive CD4+ T cells sorted from blood. Subset defined: CD45RA+ positively selected. The CDR3 DNA follows: TGTGCCAGCAGTGCAACACAGGGGGCGGATGGCTACACCTTC. Amino acids: CASSATQGADGYTF.